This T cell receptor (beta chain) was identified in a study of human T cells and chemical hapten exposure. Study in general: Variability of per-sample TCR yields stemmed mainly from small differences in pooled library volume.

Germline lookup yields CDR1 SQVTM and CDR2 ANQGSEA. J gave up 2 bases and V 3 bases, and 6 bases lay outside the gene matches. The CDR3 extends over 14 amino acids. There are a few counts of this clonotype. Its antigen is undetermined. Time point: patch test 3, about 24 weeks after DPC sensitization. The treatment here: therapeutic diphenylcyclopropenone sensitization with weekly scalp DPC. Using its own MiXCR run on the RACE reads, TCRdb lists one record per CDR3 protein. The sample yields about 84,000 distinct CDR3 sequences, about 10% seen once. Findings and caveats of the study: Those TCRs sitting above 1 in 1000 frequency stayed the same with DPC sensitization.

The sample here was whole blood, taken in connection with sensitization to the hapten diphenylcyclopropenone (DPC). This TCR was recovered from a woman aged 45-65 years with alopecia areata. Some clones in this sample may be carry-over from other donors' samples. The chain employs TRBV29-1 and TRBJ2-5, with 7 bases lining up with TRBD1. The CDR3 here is CSVDTPGQQETQYF. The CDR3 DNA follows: TGCAGCGTTGATACTCCGGGACAGCAAGAGACCCAGTACTTC.